This T cell receptor (beta chain) was documented in a study of shared clonotypes between healthy human individuals. Findings and caveats of the study: What naive subsets generally showed was a larger estimated richness than memory subsets showed.

Assay used: immunoSEQ multiplex PCR; TCRdb lists only in-frame clones, some missing. The sample comprises millions of clones, approximately 90% of which are singletons, and 0.11% to 0.15% rests with the top ten. Germline V lookup: CDR1 MNHEY, CDR2 SVGAGI. V dropped 4 bases and J dropped 5 bases, with 11 bases sitting between them. CDR3 length equals 13 residues. Worth noting for this clone: Antigen unknown.

V and J are TRBV6-5 and TRBJ2-5, with D unclear. Sequenced input: naive CD4+ T cells sorted from blood. The subset here: CD45RA+ positively selected. The TCR sequence derives from a man younger than 35 in good health. CDR3 in amino acids: CASSSVLLETQYF. DNA for the CDR3: TGTGCCAGCAGTTCCGTCCTTCTTGAGACCCAGTACTTC.